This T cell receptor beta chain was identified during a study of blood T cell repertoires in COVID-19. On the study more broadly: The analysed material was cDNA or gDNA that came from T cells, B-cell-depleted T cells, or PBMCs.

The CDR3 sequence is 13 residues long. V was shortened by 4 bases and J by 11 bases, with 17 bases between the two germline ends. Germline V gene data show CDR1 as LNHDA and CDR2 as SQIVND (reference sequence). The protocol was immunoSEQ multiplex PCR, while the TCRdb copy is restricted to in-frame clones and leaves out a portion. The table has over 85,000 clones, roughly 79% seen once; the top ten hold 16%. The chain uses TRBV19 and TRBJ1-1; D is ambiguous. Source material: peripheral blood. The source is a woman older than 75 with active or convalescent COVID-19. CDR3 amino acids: CASSTQDTPSAFF. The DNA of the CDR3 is TGTGCCAGTAGTACCCAAGACACCCCCAGCGCTTTCTTT.